This TCR beta chain originates from a study of blood T cell repertoires in COVID-19. Study-level information: Acute and convalescent COVID-19 specimens originated in the United States, Italy and Spain. PBMCs, B-cell-depleted T cells, or T cells provided the cDNA or gDNA that made up the material.

Per the original methods: For nucleated cells, counts were estimated from reference gene primer amplification. Sequenced by immunoSEQ multiplex PCR; TCRdb stores in-frame clones only, minus some. The DNA was the basis for D and trimming; V, J and clone size are from that table. The table includes 350,000 to 450,000 clones, approximately 89% detected once. Followed longitudinally, the Seattle patients had been enrolled during active infection. This clonotype originated in a woman in her thirties or forties with COVID-19, enrolled during active disease. The sample taken for sequencing was peripheral blood.

Here the CDR3 reads CASSEAGKVYNEQFF. CDR3 DNA sequence: TGCGCCAGCAGTGAGGCAGGGAAGGTCTACAATGAGCAGTTCTTC. The chain combines TRBV10-1 with TRBJ2-1; TRBD1 might be the D (5 bases). The length of the CDR3 is 15 residues. The germline CDR1 and CDR2 sequences are WNHNN and SYGVQD (reference sequence). V was clipped by 2 bases and J by 3 bases, with 11 bases between them.